This T cell receptor beta chain appears in the sequencing data of a study of control samples from healthy donors and cancer patients. Measured with immunoSEQ multiplex PCR; TCRdb has only the in-frame clones, and not every one. The sample includes 50,000 to 75,000 clones, over 75% of them seen just once. The CDR3 extends over 13 amino acids. From germline, CDR1 is GTSNPN and CDR2 SVGIG (reference sequence). The germline V and J ends were trimmed by 2 bases and 8 bases, with 15 bases remaining between them. The V and J genes are TRBV30 and TRBJ1-1; unclear D gene. The material sequenced was blood. The sequence was obtained from a man between 35 and 55 years old in good health. CDR3 in amino acids: CAWSPYPEDEAFF. The CDR3 nucleotides are TGTGCCTGGAGTCCCTACCCTGAGGACGAAGCTTTCTTT.